One sample yielded the 23 T cell receptor beta chains listed below, sequenced in a study of shared clonotypes between healthy human individuals. CD45RO-negative, CCR7-selected cells formed the naive CD8 fraction, which excluded terminally differentiated effector memory CD45RA+ cells. Sequenced by immunoSEQ multiplex PCR; TCRdb stores in-frame clones only, minus some. The repertoire holds 650,000 to 800,000 clones, with about 90% as singletons. Sequenced: naive CD8+ T cells sorted from blood. The receptors shown here come from a man under 40 in good health.

In its sample, this clone was seen once. This chain connects TRBV27 to TRBJ2-3; TRBD2 matches at 11 bases. Germline trimming cut 5 bases from V and 2 bases from J; bases unmatched to any gene: 3. The CDR3 consists of 15 residues. Germline CDR1 reads MNHEY; CDR2 reads SMNVEV (reference sequence). The CDR3 DNA follows: TGTGCCAGCAGTCCGGGACTAGCGGCCACAGATACGCAGTATTTT. Translation gives CASSPGLAATDTQYF.

The chain uses TRBV11-2 and TRBJ1-2, with D perhaps matching TRBD1 (6 bases). There are 14 residues in the CDR3. The germline V gene encodes CDR1 SGHAT and CDR2 FQNNGV. Trimming took 6 bases from V and 5 from J, leaving 16 bases between them. The CDR3 loop reads CASRYQGHAYGYTF. CDR3 sequence (DNA): TGTGCCAGCAGATATCAGGGGCATGCTTATGGCTACACCTTC.

The chain uses TRBV7-2 and TRBJ2-1, with D perhaps being TRBD1 or TRBD2 (5 bases each). Germline V lookup: CDR1 SGHTA, CDR2 FQGNSA. The CDR3 loop spans 14 amino acids. V lost 3 bases, J lost 12 bases, and 18 bases lay in between. As DNA, the CDR3 is TGTGCCAGCAGCTTTTGGGACCGGGACGTTGGGCAGTTCTTC. Amino acid sequence: CASSFWDRDVGQFF.

The V gene is TRBV28, the J gene TRBJ2-7, with D hard to call. Trimming took off 2 bases at V and 3 bases at J, with 8 bases between the two ends. The CDR3 extends over 13 amino acids. Per the germline V gene, CDR1 is MDHEN and CDR2 is SYDVKM. In DNA form, the CDR3 reads TGTGCCAGCAGTTTAGGCCCTAACTACGAGCAGTACTTC. Its protein is CASSLGPNYEQYF.

The genes are TRBV11-2 and TRBJ2-1; TRBD2 matches 9 bases. Germline V gives CDR1 SGHAT, CDR2 FQNNGV. V was clipped by 2 bases and J by 7 bases; unmatched bases: 6. This CDR3 is 15 amino acids long. The CDR3 DNA sequence: TGTGCCAGCAGCTTATTAGCGGGAGCTGGGAATGAGCAGTTCTTC. Amino acids: CASSLLAGAGNEQFF.

The chain links TRBV4-1 to TRBJ2-7; possibly TRBD2 for D (5 bases). Germline CDR1 and CDR2: MGHRA and YSYEKL. The CDR3 consists of 12 residues. The V and J ends lost 1 base and 6 bases respectively, with 7 bases between them. The CDR3 loop is CASSQVRGEQYF. The CDR3, as DNA: TGCGCCAGCAGCCAAGTTCGGGGCGAGCAGTACTTC.

The V call is TRBV4-1, the J call TRBJ2-7; D is unresolved. CDR3 length: 13 amino acids. V was cut by 4 bases and J by 0 bases, with 7 bases left in between. Germline V lookup: CDR1 MGHRA, CDR2 YSYEKL. The CDR3 here is CASSLTSSYEQYF. CDR3 nucleotides: TGCGCCAGCAGCCTGACAAGCTCCTACGAGCAGTACTTC.

This clone was counted a single time. The same CDR3 arises from other DNA sequences in this sample as well. This chain uses TRBV7-9 with TRBJ1-1, with TRBD1 identical over 8 bases. V dropped 7 bases and J dropped 10; count of bases not matched to a gene: 5. The CDR3 runs to 11 residues. Germline CDR1 reads SEHNR; CDR2 reads FQNEAQ (reference sequence). DNA for the CDR3: TGTGCCAGCACCGGACAGGGTTCAGCTTTCTTT. This codes for CASTGQGSAFF.

The chain couples TRBV7-9 to TRBJ1-4; possible D gene TRBD1, 6 bases. V lost 2 bases, J lost 7 bases, and 17 bases lay in between. Per germline, CDR1 SEHNR and CDR2 FQNEAQ (reference sequence). The CDR3 sequence is 16 residues long. CDR3 DNA sequence: TGTGCCAGCAGCTTATATGGCCGAGGGGGGAGTGAAAAACTGTTTTTT. It specifies CASSLYGRGGSEKLFF.

The chain uses TRBV4-1 and TRBJ1-5, with 7 positions matching TRBD1. CDR1 is MGHRA and CDR2 is YSYEKL in the germline V gene. V was clipped by 0 bases and J by 7 bases; unmatched bases: 6. This CDR3 spans 15 amino acids. The CDR3 coding sequence is TGCGCCAGCAGCCAAGAGAGCAGGGGGAAACAGCCCCAGCATTTT. This sequence encodes CASSQESRGKQPQHF.

The chain is built from TRBV5-1 and TRBJ2-1; D ambiguous. The V gene lost 4 bases and the J gene lost 0 bases, with 11 bases spanning the gap. The CDR3 contains 15 residues. Germline V gene data show CDR1 as SGHRS and CDR2 as YFSETQ. The CDR3 reads CASSHRISSYNEQFF. Here the CDR3 DNA reads TGCGCCAGCAGCCATCGGATAAGCTCCTACAATGAGCAGTTCTTC.

The genes are TRBV6-6 and TRBJ2-5; D uncertain. Looked up from germline, CDR1 is MNHNY and CDR2 is SVGAGI (reference sequence). The CDR3 runs to 10 residues. Trimming took off 8 bases at V and 8 bases at J, with 9 bases between the two ends. The CDR3 region has the DNA TGTGCCAGCGGAACTGAAACCCAGTACTTC. It codes for CASGTETQYF.

The rearrangement links TRBV9 to TRBJ2-3; 7 nucleotides align to TRBD1. The CDR3 sequence is 15 residues long. CDR1 is SGDLS and CDR2 is YYNGEE in the germline V gene. V trimming: 3 bases; J trimming: 2 bases; junction bases outside the gene matches: 6. CDR3 in amino acids: CASSDSGTDTDTQYF. CDR3 DNA sequence: TGTGCCAGCAGCGACTCCGGGACAGACACAGATACGCAGTATTTT. Based on the CDR3 plus reference TRBV9 and TRBJ2-3, the full variable domain is DSGVTQTPKHLITATGQRVTLRCSPRSGDLSVYWYQQSLDQGLQFLIQYYNGEERAKGNILERFSAQQFPDLHSELNLSSLELGDSALYFCASSDSGTDTDTQYFGPGTRLTVL.

This clone showed up just once. The V gene is TRBV4-1, the J gene TRBJ1-1; no reliable D call. Germline V CDR1 and CDR2: MGHRA, YSYEKL. V was cut by 1 base and J by 6 bases, with 6 bases left in between. The CDR3 loop spans 12 amino acids. The chain's CDR3 is CASSQGGAEAFF. The CDR3 nucleotides read TGCGCCAGCAGCCAAGGGGGAGCTGAAGCTTTCTTT.

This clone showed up just once. The chain couples TRBV18 to TRBJ2-2, with D possibly being TRBD1 (5 bases). CDR3 length equals 16 residues. V lost 3 bases to trimming and J lost 0 bases, with 11 bases between them. Looked up from germline, CDR1 is KGHSH and CDR2 is LQKENI. CDR3 region: CASSPDRHANTGELFF. CDR3 sequence (DNA): TGTGCCAGCTCACCTGACAGACACGCGAACACCGGGGAGCTGTTTTTT. Full variable domain (outside the CDR3, taken from reference TRBV18 and TRBJ2-2): NAGVMQNPRHLVRRRGQEARLRCSPMKGHSHVYWYRQLPEEGLKFMVYLQKENIIDESGMPKERFSAEFPKEGPSILRIQQVVRGDSAAYFCASSPDRHANTGELFFGEGSRLTVL.

The chain joins TRBV27 to TRBJ2-5; D remains unclear. This CDR3 contains 14 residues. Trimming removed 1 base from V and 1 base from J, with 7 bases in between. CDR1 and CDR2 (germline): MNHEY, SMNVEV (reference sequence). DNA of the CDR3: TGTGCCAGCAGTTTATTCAGTCCCCAAGAGACCCAGTACTTC. This sequence encodes CASSLFSPQETQYF.

V is TRBV6-5 and J is TRBJ2-7, with D maybe TRBD2 (5 bases). The CDR3 sequence is 13 residues long. Trimming stripped 7 bases from V and 4 bases from J, with 14 bases between. Germline V gene lookup returns CDR1 MNHEY and CDR2 SVGAGI. CDR3 sequence (DNA): TGTGCCAGCACCCCCGGGATTTCGTACGAGCAGTACTTC. Translating gives CASTPGISYEQYF.

The chain combines TRBV2 with TRBJ2-1; D is perhaps TRBD1 (6 bases). Trimming took off 3 bases at V and 1 base at J, with 13 bases between the two ends. This CDR3 is built from 16 residues. Germline V gene sequence: CDR1 SNHLY, CDR2 FYNNEI. The chain's CDR3 is CASSDEQGMSYNEQFF. The DNA for the CDR3 is TGTGCCAGCAGTGATGAACAGGGTATGTCCTACAATGAGCAGTTCTTC.

The chain employs TRBV27 and TRBJ2-3; 13 bases are a match to TRBD2. The germline gives CDR1 MNHEY, CDR2 SMNVEV (reference sequence). The length of the CDR3 is 15 residues. V lost 5 bases to trimming and J lost 4 bases; unmatched junction nucleotides: 3. CDR3 DNA: TGTGCCAGCAGTCAAGGACTAGCGGGAGCAGATACGCAGTATTTT. This sequence encodes CASSQGLAGADTQYF.

The V and J genes are TRBV2 and TRBJ2-3; D is unclear. The CDR3 is 10 amino acids. Trimming removed 10 bases at V and 2 bases at J, with 4 bases between. The germline CDR1 and CDR2 sequences are SNHLY and FYNNEI. CDR3 nucleotides: TGTGCCACCTACACAGATACGCAGTATTTT. Translating it yields CATYTDTQYF.

A few counts support this clone. The chain carries TRBV7-2 and TRBJ2-5; D tentatively fits TRBD1 or TRBD2 (5 bases each). Trimming removed 3 bases at V and 4 bases at J, with 18 bases between. The CDR3 totals 16 residues. Germline V gene data show CDR1 as SGHTA and CDR2 as FQGNSA. This chain's CDR3 is CASSLPGTPGLETQYF. The CDR3 DNA reads TGTGCCAGCAGCTTGCCCGGGACGCCGGGGTTAGAGACCCAGTACTTC.

The chain couples TRBV7-2 to TRBJ2-7; 9 nucleotides match TRBD2. This CDR3 spans 17 amino acids. Trimming removed 3 bases from V and 1 base from J; junction bases left unmatched: 10. Germline-derived CDR1 and CDR2 are SGHTA and FQGNSA. The CDR3 nucleotides read TGTGCCAGCAGCTTGTCAACTGGCGGGAGGGCGTCCTACGAGCAGTACTTC. This gives the protein CASSLSTGGRASYEQYF.

The chain uses TRBV6-6 and TRBJ2-7, with 9 bases matching TRBD1. The CDR3 covers 15 residues. Germline trimming cut 5 bases from V and 3 bases from J; bases unmatched to any gene: 8. Per the germline V gene, CDR1 is MNHNY and CDR2 is SVGAGI (reference sequence). CDR3 DNA: TGTGCCAGCAGTACGGGACAGGGTTTAGTCTACGAGCAGTACTTC. It is translated as CASSTGQGLVYEQYF.